This T cell receptor (beta chain) appears in the sequencing data of a study of early T cells in non-severe SARS-CoV-2 infection. This clonotype was seen repeatedly, ten times or more. TCRdb fed the 5' RACE reads into MiXCR, producing one record per CDR3 protein. The table has 65,000 to 90,000 distinct CDR3 sequences, 9% to 15% seen once; the top ten hold 6.5%. Germline V gene lookup returns CDR1 SGHRS and CDR2 YFSETQ. CDR3 length: 13 residues. The ends were cut back, 0 bases at V and 6 bases at J, with 9 bases in the middle. The TCR comes from an adult who was a healthcare worker with PCR-confirmed SARS-CoV-2 infection or an uninfected control (not recorded which). This sequence joins TRBV5-1 and TRBJ1-1; D is undetermined. Sequenced input: whole blood. This CDR3 reads CASSLGELAEAFF. The CDR3 coding sequence is TGCGCCAGCAGCTTGGGGGAACTGGCTGAAGCTTTCTTT.